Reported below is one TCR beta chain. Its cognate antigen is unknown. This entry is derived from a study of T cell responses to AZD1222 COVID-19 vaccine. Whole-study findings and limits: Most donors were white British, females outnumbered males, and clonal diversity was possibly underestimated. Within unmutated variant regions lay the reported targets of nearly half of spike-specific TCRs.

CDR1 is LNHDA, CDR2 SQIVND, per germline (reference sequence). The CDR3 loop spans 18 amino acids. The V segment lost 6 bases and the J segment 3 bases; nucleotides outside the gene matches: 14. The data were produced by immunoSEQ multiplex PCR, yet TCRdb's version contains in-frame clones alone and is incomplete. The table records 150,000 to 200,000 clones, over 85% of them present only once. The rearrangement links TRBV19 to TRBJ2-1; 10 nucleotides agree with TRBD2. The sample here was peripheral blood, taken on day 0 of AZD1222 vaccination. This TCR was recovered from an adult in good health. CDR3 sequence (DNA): TGTGCCAGTAGCAACCCAAACGTAGCGGGGGGAATCTACAATGAGCAGTTCTTC. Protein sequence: CASSNPNVAGGIYNEQFF.